Shown below are 9 T cell receptor beta chains from a single sample sequenced in a study of blood T cell repertoires in COVID-19. Sequencing was performed with immunoSEQ multiplex PCR; in TCRdb, only in-frame clones are kept and a portion is missing. The profile shows roughly 120,000 clones, around 80% of them singletons. The sample consisted of peripheral blood. These receptor sequences come from a man aged 65 to 79 with active or convalescent COVID-19.

The V and J genes are TRBV19 and TRBJ1-3; possibly TRBD1 for D (6 bases). This CDR3 is built from 17 residues. The V and J ends lost 0 bases and 0 bases respectively, with 12 bases between them. Germline values: CDR1 LNHDA, CDR2 SQIVND (reference sequence). CDR3 protein: CASSIEGGGYSGNTIYF. In nucleotides, the CDR3 is TGTGCCAGTAGTATAGAAGGGGGAGGGTACTCTGGAAACACCATATATTTT.

The chain has TRBV29-1 and TRBJ1-1; 8 positions agree with TRBD1. Trimming took 6 bases from V and 5 from J; bases not matched to a gene: 8. Germline CDR1 and CDR2: SQVTM and ANQGSEA. The CDR3 contains 13 residues. The CDR3 region is CSVGQGSRTEAFF. The CDR3 DNA sequence: TGCAGCGTCGGACAGGGCAGTAGAACTGAAGCTTTCTTT.

The chain uses TRBV2 and TRBJ1-1; TRBD1 matches at 8 bases. V gave up 5 bases and J gave up 0 bases; unmatched junction bases: 2. In germline, CDR1 is SNHLY, CDR2 FYNNEI. CDR3 length equals 14 residues. The CDR3 nucleotides are TGTGCCAGCAGTCGACAGGGGATGAACACTGAAGCTTTCTTT. It specifies CASSRQGMNTEAFF.

V usage is TRBV27 and J usage is TRBJ1-1; D not certain. Germline V gives CDR1 MNHEY, CDR2 SMNVEV (reference sequence). V dropped 4 bases and J dropped 2 bases, with 8 bases sitting between them. The CDR3 extends over 13 amino acids. The CDR3 is CASSYMRNTEAFF. The CDR3 region has the DNA TGTGCCAGCAGTTATATGAGAAACACTGAAGCTTTCTTT.

The chain is built from TRBV7-2 and TRBJ1-2; weak D call: TRBD1 (5 bases). The ends were cut back, 2 bases at V and 4 bases at J, with 14 bases in the middle. The CDR3 is 15 amino acids. The V gene's germline CDR1 is SGHTA and CDR2 FQGNSA. Here the CDR3 reads CASSLPQTEFYGYTF. The CDR3 region has the DNA TGTGCCAGCAGCTTACCGCAGACAGAGTTCTATGGCTACACCTTC.

This clone was detected a few times. The CDR3 DNA follows: TGCGCCAGCAGCCAAGGAGGTTCTCTGGAGACCCAGTACTTC. Translation gives CASSQGGSLETQYF. The J gene is TRBJ2-5, the V gene TRBV4-1; D call uncertain. Germline V gene lookup returns CDR1 MGHRA and CDR2 YSYEKL. The CDR3 spans 14 residues. The V end was cut by 1 base, the J end by 5 bases, with 11 bases between.

The V call is TRBV5-1, the J call TRBJ2-3; D is uncertain. Germline V gene lookup returns CDR1 SGHRS and CDR2 YFSETQ. The CDR3 covers 15 residues. The V end was cut by 4 bases, the J end by 0 bases, with 12 bases between. The CDR3 DNA sequence: TGCGCCAGCAGCCGCTCACCGGAGAGCACAGATACGCAGTATTTT. Translation: CASSRSPESTDTQYF.

This clone was recorded once. V and J are TRBV7-2 and TRBJ2-2; 12 nucleotides align to TRBD2. V gave up 5 bases and J gave up 6 bases; unmatched junction bases: 16. This CDR3 has 19 amino acids. CDR1 and CDR2 from the germline V gene are SGHTA and FQGNSA. Here the CDR3 DNA reads TGTGCCAGCAGCACCTCTAGCGGGGGGGCCGCACCGGGGCCCGGGGAGCTGTTTTTT. Amino acid sequence: CASSTSSGGAAPGPGELFF.

This rearrangement joins TRBV7-2 to TRBJ2-2; 9 positions agree with TRBD1. The CDR3 runs 13 residues. Germline assignment: CDR1 SGHTA and CDR2 FQGNSA. After removal of 2 bases from V and 9 bases from J, the junction contained 1 base not matched to a gene. In DNA form, the CDR3 reads TGTGCCAGCAGCTTAACAGGGGGCAGGGAGCTGTTTTTT. It encodes CASSLTGGRELFF.